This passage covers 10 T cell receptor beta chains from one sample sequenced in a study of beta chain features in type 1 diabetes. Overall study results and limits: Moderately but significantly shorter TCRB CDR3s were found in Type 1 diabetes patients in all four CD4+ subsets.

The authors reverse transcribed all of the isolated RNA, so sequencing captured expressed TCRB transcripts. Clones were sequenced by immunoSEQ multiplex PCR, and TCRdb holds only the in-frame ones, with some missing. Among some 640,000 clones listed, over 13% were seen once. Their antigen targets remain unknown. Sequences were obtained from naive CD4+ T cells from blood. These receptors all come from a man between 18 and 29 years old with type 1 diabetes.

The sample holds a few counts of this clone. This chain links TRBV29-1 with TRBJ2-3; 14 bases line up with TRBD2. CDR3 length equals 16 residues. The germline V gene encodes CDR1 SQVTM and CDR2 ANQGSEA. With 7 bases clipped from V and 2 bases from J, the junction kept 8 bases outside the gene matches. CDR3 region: CSALGLAGAPTDTQYF. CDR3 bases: TGCAGCGCGTTGGGACTAGCGGGGGCCCCCACAGATACGCAGTATTTT.

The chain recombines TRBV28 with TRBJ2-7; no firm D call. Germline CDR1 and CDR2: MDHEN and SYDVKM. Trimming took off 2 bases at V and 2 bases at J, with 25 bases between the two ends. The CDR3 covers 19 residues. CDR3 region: CASSLVIAADSRRTYEQYF. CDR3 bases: TGTGCCAGCAGTTTAGTTATCGCGGCAGACTCTCGCCGGACCTACGAGCAGTACTTC.

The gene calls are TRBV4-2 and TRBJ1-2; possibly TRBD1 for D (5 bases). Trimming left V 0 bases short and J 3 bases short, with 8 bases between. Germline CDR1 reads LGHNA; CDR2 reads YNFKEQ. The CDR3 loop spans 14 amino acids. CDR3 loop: CASSQDQGDYGYTF. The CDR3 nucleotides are TGTGCCAGCAGCCAAGATCAGGGTGACTATGGCTACACCTTC.

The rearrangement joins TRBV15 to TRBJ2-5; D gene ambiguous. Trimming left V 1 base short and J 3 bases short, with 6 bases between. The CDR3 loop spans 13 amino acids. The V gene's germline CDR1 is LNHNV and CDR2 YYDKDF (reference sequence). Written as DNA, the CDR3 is TGTGCCACCAGCAGAGTACCCAAAGAGACCCAGTACTTC. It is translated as CATSRVPKETQYF.

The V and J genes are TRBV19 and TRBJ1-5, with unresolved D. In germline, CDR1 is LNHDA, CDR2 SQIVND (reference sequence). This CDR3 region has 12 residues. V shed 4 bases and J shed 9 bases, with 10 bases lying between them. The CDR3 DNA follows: TGTGCCAGTAGTACTGGAGCGGGGCCCCAGCATTTT. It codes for CASSTGAGPQHF.

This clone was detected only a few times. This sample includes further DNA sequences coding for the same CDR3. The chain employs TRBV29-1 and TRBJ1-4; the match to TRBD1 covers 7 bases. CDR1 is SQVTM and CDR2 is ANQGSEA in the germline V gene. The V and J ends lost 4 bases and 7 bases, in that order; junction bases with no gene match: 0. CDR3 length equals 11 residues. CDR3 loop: CSVGTGEKLFF. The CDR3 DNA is TGCAGCGTTGGGACAGGTGAAAAACTGTTTTTT.

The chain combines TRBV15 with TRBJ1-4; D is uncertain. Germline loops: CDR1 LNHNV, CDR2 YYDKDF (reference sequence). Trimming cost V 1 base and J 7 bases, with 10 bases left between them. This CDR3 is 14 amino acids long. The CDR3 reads CATSRGGGFEKLFF. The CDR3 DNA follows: TGTGCCACCAGCAGAGGGGGAGGGTTTGAAAAACTGTTTTTT.

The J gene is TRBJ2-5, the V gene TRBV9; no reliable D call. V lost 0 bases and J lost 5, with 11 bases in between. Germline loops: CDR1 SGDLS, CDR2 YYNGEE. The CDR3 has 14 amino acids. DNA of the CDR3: TGTGCCAGCAGCGTAGGACGGAAGAGGGAGACCCAGTACTTC. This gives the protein CASSVGRKRETQYF.

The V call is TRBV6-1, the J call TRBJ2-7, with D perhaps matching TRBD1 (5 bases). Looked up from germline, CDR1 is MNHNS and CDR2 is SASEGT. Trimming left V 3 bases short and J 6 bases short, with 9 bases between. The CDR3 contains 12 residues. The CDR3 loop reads CASSEQGSEQYF. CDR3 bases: TGTGCCAGCAGTGAGCAGGGATCCGAGCAGTACTTC.

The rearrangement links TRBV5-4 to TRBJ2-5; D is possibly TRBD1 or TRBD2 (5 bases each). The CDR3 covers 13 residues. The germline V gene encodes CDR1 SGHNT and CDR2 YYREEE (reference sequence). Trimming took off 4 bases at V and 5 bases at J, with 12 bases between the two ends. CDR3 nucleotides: TGTGCCAGCAGCCGGGGCTTGGAGGAGACCCAGTACTTC. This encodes CASSRGLEETQYF.